The 17 T cell receptor beta chains presented below share a single source sample, sequenced in a study of blood T cell repertoires in COVID-19 (dated by TCRdb to the early 2020s). The library was built by means of the immunoSEQ multiplex PCR assay. The table comes from immuneACCESS by way of TCRdb, which keeps in-frame sequences with V and J called. Part of the clones is missing from these tables; in studies checked, under half for an unresolved V gene and the rest for unknown reasons. Here the sample has 220,000 or so clones; roughly 84% occur a single time. The top ten constitute about 7% of the sample. The sample taken for sequencing was PBMCs or T cells enriched from blood (not recorded which). The receptors were sampled from a woman aged 40 to 49 who had recovered from COVID-19.

Regarding this clone: The same CDR3 is also encoded by other DNA sequences in this sample. The chain has TRBV29-1 and TRBJ1-2; D might be TRBD1 (6 bases). The V end was cut by 4 bases, the J end by 3 bases, with 6 bases between. From germline, CDR1 is SQVTM and CDR2 ANQGSEA. This CDR3 region has 11 residues. CDR3 nucleotides: TGCAGCGTTGCAGGGGACTATGGCTACACCTTC. Translation: CSVAGDYGYTF.

This clone was recorded a few times. V and J are TRBV6-5 and TRBJ1-1, with a possible D match to TRBD1 (5 bases). This CDR3 contains 15 residues. V lost 7 bases to trimming and J lost 1 base, with 16 bases between them. CDR1 and CDR2 from the germline V gene are MNHEY and SVGAGI. CDR3 nucleotide sequence: TGTGCCAGCACCGGACACGGACCCCCGAACACTGAAGCTTTCTTT. This codes for CASTGHGPPNTEAFF.

V usage is TRBV21-1 and J usage is TRBJ1-2; the table's D call TRBD1 went unverified against the DNA. TRBV21-1 is a pseudogene. The CDR3 contains 13 residues. The CDR3 sequence is CASSRQGHWGYTF. The CDR3 region has the DNA TGTGCCAGCAGCCGACAGGGCCATTGGGGCTACACCTTC.

V gene TRBV27 combines with J gene TRBJ2-3, with a tentative D call TRBD2 (6 bases). CDR3 length: 12 residues. Germline CDR1 is MNHEY and CDR2 is SMNVEV (reference sequence). V was trimmed by 6 bases and J by 2 bases, leaving 6 bases between them. CDR3: CASRGLTDTQYF. The CDR3 bases are TGTGCCAGCAGGGGACTCACAGATACGCAGTATTTT.

The rearrangement links TRBV29-1 to TRBJ2-1; D gene ambiguous. The V and J ends lost 5 bases and 4 bases respectively, with 9 bases between them. The CDR3 loop spans 12 amino acids. CDR1 and CDR2 from the germline V gene are SQVTM and ANQGSEA. CDR3 sequence: CSVLGPYNEQFF. The CDR3 bases are TGCAGCGTTCTGGGCCCTTACAATGAGCAGTTCTTC.

This clone was counted once. V gene TRBV2 combines with J gene TRBJ1-1; D call uncertain. The V and J ends lost 3 bases and 10 bases respectively, with 12 bases between them. Germline CDR1 reads SNHLY; CDR2 reads FYNNEI. This CDR3 region has 12 residues. CDR3 in amino acids: CASSDRRGGAFF. CDR3 nucleotides: TGTGCCAGCAGTGATAGGCGCGGCGGAGCTTTCTTT.

This clone has a single count. The genes are TRBV2 and TRBJ2-3; 7 bases align to TRBD1. Germline assignment: CDR1 SNHLY and CDR2 FYNNEI. The ends lost 8 bases at V and 3 bases at J; junction bases unmatched: 8. This CDR3 region has 14 residues. The CDR3 reads CASYKGGATDTQYF. In nucleotides, the CDR3 is TGTGCCAGCTATAAAGGGGGCGCGACAGATACGCAGTATTTT.

The chain carries TRBV5-1 and TRBJ2-7, with 8 bases matching TRBD1. The V gene end was trimmed by 4 bases and the J gene end by 4 bases; junction bases not matched to a gene: 10. The germline gives CDR1 SGHRS, CDR2 YFSETQ. CDR3 size: 15 residues. The CDR3 loop reads CASSPLGTGDYEQYF. CDR3 DNA: TGCGCCAGCAGCCCTCTCGGGACAGGCGATTACGAGCAGTACTTC.

The chain is built from TRBV30 and TRBJ1-2; 9 bases agree with TRBD1. The V gene end was trimmed by 5 bases and the J gene end by 0 bases; junction bases not matched to a gene: 10. CDR3 size: 16 residues. The germline V gene encodes CDR1 GTSNPN and CDR2 SVGIG (reference sequence). The CDR3 loop is CAWVRDRVVANYGYTF. DNA of the CDR3: TGTGCCTGGGTCCGGGACAGGGTCGTAGCTAACTATGGCTACACCTTC.

The rearrangement uses TRBV3-1 (or the pseudogene TRBV3-2) and TRBJ1-1; perhaps TRBD1 as D (6 bases). The CDR3 is 13 amino acids. Trimming cost V 3 bases and J 5 bases, with 10 bases left between them. Germline-derived CDR1 and CDR2 are LGHDT and YNNKEL (reference sequence). Written as DNA, the CDR3 is TGTGCCAGCAGCCAGGTAGGGGGAACTGAAGCTTTCTTT. Encoded protein: CASSQVGGTEAFF.

This sequence joins TRBV5-1 and TRBJ2-7, with TRBD2 identical over 8 bases. Germline V gene data show CDR1 as SGHRS and CDR2 as YFSETQ. V lost 5 bases to trimming and J lost 3 bases; unmatched junction nucleotides: 1. CDR3 length: 12 amino acids. Here the CDR3 reads CASRRGVYEQYF. DNA of the CDR3: TGCGCCAGCAGGCGGGGGGTCTACGAGCAGTACTTC. Supplemented by reference TRBV5-1 and TRBJ2-7, the full variable domain reads KAGVTQTPRYLIKTRGQQVTLSCSPISGHRSVSWYQQTPGQGLQFLFEYFSETQRNKGNFPGRFSGRQFSNSRSEMNVSTLELGDSALYLCASRRGVYEQYFGPGTRLTVT.

V gene TRBV14 combines with J gene TRBJ1-3; no firm D call. This CDR3 has 12 amino acids. The V gene's germline CDR1 is SGHDN and CDR2 FVKESK. The germline V and J ends were trimmed by 8 bases and 3 bases, with 8 bases remaining between them. CDR3 amino acids: CASGLIGNTIYF. CDR3 DNA sequence: TGTGCCAGCGGACTTATTGGAAACACCATATATTTT.

J is TRBJ2-3 and V is TRBV7-9; 8 bases line up with TRBD1. The CDR3 consists of 15 residues. Germline CDR1 is SEHNR and CDR2 is FQNEAQ (reference sequence). V shed 2 bases and J 3 bases; nucleotides not matched to a gene: 4. CDR3 sequence: CASSLTGQVTDTQYF. Here the CDR3 DNA reads TGTGCCAGCAGCTTAACGGGACAGGTAACAGATACGCAGTATTTT.

The count of this clone is one. The chain has TRBV2 and TRBJ2-1, with D tentatively TRBD2 (7 bases). The V end was cut by 8 bases, the J end by 9 bases, with 11 bases between. CDR1 and CDR2 from the germline V gene are SNHLY and FYNNEI. This CDR3 has 11 amino acids. CDR3 nucleotide sequence: TGTGCCAGCCGAAGGGGGGGTGAGCAGTTCTTC. Translating gives CASRRGGEQFF. Together with reference TRBV2 and TRBJ2-1, the CDR3 gives the full variable domain: EPEVTQTPSHQVTQMGQEVILRCVPISNHLYFYWYRQILGQKVEFLVSFYNNEISEKSEIFDDQFSVERPDGSNFTLKIRSTKLEDSAMYFCASRRGGEQFFGPGTRLTVL.

CDR3 DNA: TGTGCCAGCTCACCCTCGGCGGATTCACCCCTCCACTTT. Its translation: CASSPSADSPLHF. The rearrangement uses TRBV18 and TRBJ1-6; no reliable D call. The CDR3 spans 13 residues. Deletions cut 3 bases from V and 8 bases from J, with 8 bases between. Germline loops: CDR1 KGHSH, CDR2 LQKENI.

The rearrangement uses TRBV9 and TRBJ2-1; D is possibly TRBD1 (6 bases). This CDR3 comprises 13 residues. Germline lookup yields CDR1 SGDLS and CDR2 YYNGEE. Trimming removed 3 bases at V and 10 bases at J, with 14 bases between. For the CDR3, the DNA is TGTGCCAGCAGCGCCGGATCCACAGGGGAGCAGTTCTTC. Protein: CASSAGSTGEQFF.

This rearrangement joins TRBV30 to TRBJ1-2, with D possibly matching TRBD1 (6 bases). Germline values: CDR1 GTSNPN, CDR2 SVGIG (reference sequence). This CDR3 is built from 12 residues. V lost 4 bases, J lost 8 bases, and 14 bases lay in between. The CDR3 bases are TGTGCCTGGAAAACAGGGCCGGGGGGCTACACCTTC. Residues: CAWKTGPGGYTF.